This T cell receptor beta chain comes out of a study of T cell clonality in common variable immunodeficiency. Regarding the study as a whole: CVID subjects showed higher TCRbeta clonality than healthy controls. Reportedly, TCR beta sequences from common variable immunodeficiency showed fewer deletions and N-nucleotide insertions.

This clone was counted ten times or more. The antigen remains undetermined. Both groups were predominantly of Caucasian heritage. Sequencing input was equivalent genomic DNA from CVID and controls. This table comes from immunoSEQ multiplex PCR, and its TCRdb copy is limited to in-frame clones, with some not included. The sample has approximately 29,000 clones, none seen only once. This TCR derives from a human donor with common variable immunodeficiency. The sample comprised peripheral blood mononuclear cells.

The sequenced CDR3 bases are TGCGCCAGCAGCATACTAGCGGGAGGCCTCTACGAG. It codes for CASSILAGGLYE. In full, the CDR3 reads CASSILAGGLYEQYF. This chain uses TRBV5-1 with TRBJ2-7, with 12 positions matching TRBD2. The read gets to within 3 residues of the CDR3 end, and the germline J gene fills in the rest. The CDR3 length is 15 residues. The V gene's germline CDR1 is SGHRS and CDR2 YFSETQ. The junction had 5 bases not matched to a gene; V was cut back by 4 bases and J by 3 bases.